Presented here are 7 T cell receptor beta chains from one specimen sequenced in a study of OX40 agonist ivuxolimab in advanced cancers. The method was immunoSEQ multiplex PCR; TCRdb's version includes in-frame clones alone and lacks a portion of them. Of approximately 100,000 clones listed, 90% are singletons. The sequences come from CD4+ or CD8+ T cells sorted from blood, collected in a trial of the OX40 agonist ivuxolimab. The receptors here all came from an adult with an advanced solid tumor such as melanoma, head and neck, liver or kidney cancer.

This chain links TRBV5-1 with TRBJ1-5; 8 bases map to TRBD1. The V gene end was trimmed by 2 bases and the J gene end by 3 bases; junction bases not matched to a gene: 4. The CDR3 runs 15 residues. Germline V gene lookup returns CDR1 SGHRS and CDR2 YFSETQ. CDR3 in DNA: TGCGCCAGCAGCTTACAGGGGGACCTCAATCAGCCCCAGCATTTT. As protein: CASSLQGDLNQPQHF.

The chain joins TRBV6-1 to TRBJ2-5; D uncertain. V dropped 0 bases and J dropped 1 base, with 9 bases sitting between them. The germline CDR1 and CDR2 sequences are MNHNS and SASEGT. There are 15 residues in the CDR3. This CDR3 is CASSEAPVPQETQYF. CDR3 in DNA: TGTGCCAGCAGTGAAGCGCCAGTACCCCAAGAGACCCAGTACTTC.

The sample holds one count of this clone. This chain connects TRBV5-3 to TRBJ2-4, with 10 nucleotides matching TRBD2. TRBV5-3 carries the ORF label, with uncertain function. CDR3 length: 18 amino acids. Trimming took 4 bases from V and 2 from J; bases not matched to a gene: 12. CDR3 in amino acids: CARSHPPSGRRTKNIQYF. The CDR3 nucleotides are TGTGCCAGAAGCCATCCCCCTAGCGGGAGAAGAACCAAAAACATTCAGTACTTC.

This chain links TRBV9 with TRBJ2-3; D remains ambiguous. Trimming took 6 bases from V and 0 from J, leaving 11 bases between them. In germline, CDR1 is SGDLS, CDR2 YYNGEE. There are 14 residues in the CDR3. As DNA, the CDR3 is TGTGCCAGCACCCCTCGGGTTAGCACAGATACGCAGTATTTT. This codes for CASTPRVSTDTQYF.

CDR3 nucleotides: TGTGCCAGCAGTTACTCCGGAGCGGGACCAGATACGCAGTATTTT. As protein: CASSYSGAGPDTQYF. The chain combines TRBV6-5 with TRBJ2-3; 7 nucleotides match TRBD2. CDR3 length equals 15 residues. The germline V gene has CDR1 MNHEY and CDR2 SVGAGI. Trimming removed 0 bases from V and 4 bases from J; junction bases left unmatched: 4.

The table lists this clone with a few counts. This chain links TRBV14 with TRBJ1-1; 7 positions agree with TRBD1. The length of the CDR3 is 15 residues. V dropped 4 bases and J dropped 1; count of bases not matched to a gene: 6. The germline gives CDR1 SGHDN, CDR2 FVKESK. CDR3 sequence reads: CASSRRDRANTEAFF. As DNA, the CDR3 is TGTGCCAGCAGCCGGCGTGACAGGGCGAACACTGAAGCTTTCTTT.

For the CDR3, the DNA is TGTGCCAGCAGCGAGACAGGGGCGGCTGAAGCTTTCTTT. Amino acid sequence: CASSETGAAEAFF. This chain joins TRBV28 and TRBJ1-1; 8 nucleotides align to TRBD1. Germline assignment: CDR1 MDHEN and CDR2 SYDVKM. V lost 6 bases, J lost 6 bases, and 6 bases stayed unmatched. CDR3 length: 13 amino acids. Based on the CDR3 plus reference TRBV28 and TRBJ1-1, the full variable domain is DVKVTQSSRYLVKRTGEKVFLECVQDMDHENMFWYRQDPGLGLRLIYFSYDVKMKEKGDIPEGYSVSREKKERFSLILESASTNQTSMYLCASSETGAAEAFFGQGTRLTVV.